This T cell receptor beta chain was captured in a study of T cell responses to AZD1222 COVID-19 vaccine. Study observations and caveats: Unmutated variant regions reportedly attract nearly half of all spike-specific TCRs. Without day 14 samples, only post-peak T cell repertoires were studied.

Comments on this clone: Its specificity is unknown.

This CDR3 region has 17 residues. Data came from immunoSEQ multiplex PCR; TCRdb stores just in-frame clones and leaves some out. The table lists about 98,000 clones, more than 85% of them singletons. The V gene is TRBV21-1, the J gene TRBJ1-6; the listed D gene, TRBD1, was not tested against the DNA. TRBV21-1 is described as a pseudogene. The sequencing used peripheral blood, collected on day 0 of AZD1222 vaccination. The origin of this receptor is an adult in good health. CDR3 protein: CASSKAHTGLVNSPLHF. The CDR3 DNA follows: TGTGCCAGCAGCAAAGCGCACACAGGCCTGGTCAATTCACCCCTCCACTTT.